This T cell receptor beta chain was recovered during a study of graft-versus-host responses after intestinal transplantation (TCRdb year 2021). In the study overall: The transplants that recipients got were multivisceral, liver-intestinal, or isolated intestinal. After intestinal transplantation, graft-versus-host and host-versus-graft alloreactive T cell clones in the graft, circulation and bone marrow were tracked using bulk TCR-beta CDR3 sequencing. A cohort of 24 intestinal transplant recipients, including one retransplant, was enrolled, and a few patients lacking pretransplant specimens were excluded. Anti-thymocyte globulin induction was given to all recipients, followed by maintenance tacrolimus and steroids for two to three years. To identify alloreactive clones, pre-transplant mixed lymphocyte reaction products were sequenced and then compared with unstimulated pre-transplant donor and recipient T cells. Donor T cell macrochimerism was defined as a peak of at least 4% donor T cells among recipient peripheral blood mononuclear cells. Samples from three later patients were sequenced in-house on an Illumina MiSeq with MiXCR processing rather than by the commercial service.

In the first month after transplant, blood samples were collected up to 4 times, and after that at least monthly when available. The germline V gene provides CDR1 ENHRY and CDR2 SYGVKD. The CDR3 starts with the cysteine, ends with the phenylalanine, and has 16 residues. Only CDR3 DNA is held: 48 bases, read in frame from base 1. V gives up 0 bases and J gives up 4 bases, and the segment between their germline ends measures 15 bases. Broader findings and caveats from the paper: GvH clones were found in recipient bone marrow, and some of the GvH clones appeared earlier in ileal mucosa or blood, which is consistent with an intestinal mucosal origin. High GvH to HvG T cell clonal ratios were observed in the allografts of patients with donor T cell macrochimerism. The relatively low number and heterogeneity of intestinal transplant patients limited the conclusions. Early after transplant, peak levels of circulating GvH clones were associated with declines in HvG clones.

Library preparation used the immunoSEQ multiplex PCR assay. Adaptive Biotechnologies carried out high-throughput TCR-beta CDR3 sequencing of genomic DNA for most patients. On the study's bioinformatics: TCR sequencing data were retrieved from Adaptive's ImmunoSEQ software for some 19 patients, whereas a few other patients were processed with MiXCR and VDJtools. CDR3 nucleotide sequences shared by donor and recipient were removed because the origin of these sequences could not be assigned. To be classed as alloreactive, a clone needed at least 2-fold expansion over unstimulated cells and a minimum CFSE-low frequency of 0.002% (template counts) or 0.001% (read counts). A clone was considered mappable if detected in the sequenced pre-transplant spleen, lymph node, or MLR CFSE-low populations of the donor or recipient. The cumulative frequency of alloreactive clones was calculated as a percentage of all sequences, weighted by copy number. As stored in TCRdb, this immuneACCESS dataset retains in-frame rearrangements with V and J assigned. A fraction of the clones does not appear; measured against another copy, unresolved V genes explain less than half of the discrepancy, and the remainder lacks a known reason. That table is the source of V, J and clone size, and D and trimming were worked out from the DNA. Counted in this sample were under 100,000 clones; about nine tenths of them appeared once. More than 15% of the sample goes to the ten largest clones.

About this clone: Its antigen is still unknown. Per-base qualities were not stored, and no clone one base away is much larger.

This TCR derives from a human patient who received an intestinal transplant, so some T cells may come from the graft donor. Sequencing used PBMCs, obtained 453 days after intestinal transplant. Here the chain combines TRBV10-3 and TRBJ1-2; the D gene is not confidently resolved. The nucleotides are TGTGCCATCAGTGAGTCCCCCCCGGTTTTGTCCTATGGCTACACCTTC. Translation gives CAISESPPVLSYGYTF.